This T cell receptor (beta chain) was sequenced during a study of OX40 agonist ivuxolimab in advanced cancers. Concerning the study at large: Ivuxolimab was a fully human IgG2 agonistic monoclonal antibody targeting the costimulatory receptor OX40 (CD134). Intravenous ivuxolimab was administered to patients every 2 weeks at six dose levels: 0.01, 0.1, 0.3, 1.5, 3 and 10 mg/kg. Of the approximately 53 patients in dose escalation, 19 had hepatocellular carcinoma, about 15 had melanoma, 9 had renal cell carcinoma and 9 had head and neck cancer. The dose-escalation cohort was around 84% male with a mean age of approximately 59 years, ranging from roughly 23 to 85. Patients were allowed to have had prior anti-PD-1, anti-PD-L1 or anti-CTLA-4 therapy, and around 40% of the dose-escalation patients had previously received checkpoint inhibitors. Partial responses occurred in three dose-escalation patients, of whom one had hepatocellular carcinoma and two had cutaneous melanoma. The purpose of peripheral TCRbeta sequencing was to test whether ivuxolimab changed TCR sequence diversity and led to clonal T-cell expansion. The monotherapy dose-escalation portion (N ≈ 50 patients) of the phase I ivuxolimab trial is reported in the paper. Here is what the overall study found, with its caveats: After ivuxolimab, CD8+ T cells had more expanded clones than CD4+ T cells on average. The antigen specificity of the peripheral T cells that underwent clonal expansion was not determined. Low levels of normalized T-cell clonal expansion were also seen in some patients who did not respond. At doses from 0.1 to 3.0 mg/kg, clonal expansion was seen in both CD4+ and CD8+ blood T cells between baseline and week 6. In the 0.1-3.0 mg/kg groups, partial responders had among the lowest normalized peripheral clonal expansion, particularly in CD8+ T cells.

Patients with autoimmune disease history or receiving systemic immunosuppression were excluded from the trial. Peripheral blood for TCR sequencing was collected from all dose cohorts at baseline, on cycle 4 day 1, and on cycle 7 day 1. The samples were taken from a phase I, first-in-human, multicenter, open-label dose-escalation trial of ivuxolimab. The trial enrolled adults with locally advanced or metastatic head and neck squamous cell, hepatocellular, melanoma or renal cell carcinoma. Before TCR sequencing, CD4+ T cells and CD8+ T cells from peripheral blood were sorted into separate populations. On this clone itself: The antigen it binds to is not known. Base qualities are missing; no much larger clone stands one base away.

Genomic DNA was extracted from sorted cells for sequencing of the TCRbeta CDR3 region. TCRbeta CDR3 regions were sequenced using the immunoSEQ Assay. In its TCRdb copy, this immuneACCESS table keeps in-frame sequences only and misses some clones. Where compared with another copy, unresolved V genes explain less than half of these, and the others have no known cause. The sample contains around 100,000 clones, around 90% of them found a single time. Under 0.65% of the sample is in the top ten clones. As encoded in the germline V gene (reference sequence), CDR1 is MNHNY while CDR2 is SVGAGI. Compared with germline, V lacks 4 bases and J lacks 0 bases; bases without a gene match: 2. The CDR3 contains 15 residues, cysteine and phenylalanine counted. The sequence is cut down to CDR3 DNA, 45 bases in frame from base 1.

The rearranged segments are TRBV6-6 and TRBJ1-4; 7 junctional bases match TRBD1. The source material was CD4+ or CD8+ T cells sorted from blood, sampled in a trial of the OX40 agonist ivuxolimab. The clonotype originates from an adult with an advanced solid tumor such as melanoma, head and neck, liver or kidney cancer. Read as DNA, the sequence is TGTGCCAGCAGTTTCGACAGGGCAACTAATGAAAAACTGTTTTTT. It translates to CASSFDRATNEKLFF.